One sample yielded the 22 T cell receptor beta chains listed below, sequenced in a study of OX40 agonist ivuxolimab in advanced cancers. Clones were read by immunoSEQ multiplex PCR, and TCRdb kept only the in-frame ones, dropping some. The sample has about 120,000 clones, approximately 92% seen once; the top ten hold roughly 0.59%. Sequencing was performed on CD4+ or CD8+ T cells sorted from blood, taken in a trial of the OX40 agonist ivuxolimab. These receptors came from an adult with an advanced solid tumor such as melanoma, head and neck, liver or kidney cancer.

The rearrangement uses TRBV7-2 and TRBJ2-2, with TRBD2 matching over 13 bases. This CDR3 region has 16 residues. Trimming cost V 5 bases and J 6 bases; bases outside gene matches: 6. Germline assignment: CDR1 SGHTA and CDR2 FQGNSA. The DNA for the CDR3 is TGTGCCAGCAGCGTCACGGGACTAGCGGGGTCCGGGGAGCTGTTTTTT. Its translation: CASSVTGLAGSGELFF.

CDR3 in amino acids: CASSSVYEQYF. The CDR3 DNA reads TGTGCCAGCAGTTCAGTCTACGAGCAGTACTTC. The chain employs TRBV6-1 and TRBJ2-7, with unresolved D. The CDR3 has 11 residues. Germline CDR1 MNHNS, CDR2 SASEGT. V shed 5 bases and J shed 3 bases, with 5 bases lying between them.

The chain joins TRBV30 to TRBJ1-2; no definite D call. CDR1 and CDR2 from the germline V gene are GTSNPN and SVGIG (reference sequence). This CDR3 is built from 12 residues. The V end lost 2 bases, the J end lost 7 bases, and 11 bases lay between the germline ends. CDR3 residues: CAWSISGGGYTF. The CDR3 nucleotides are TGTGCCTGGAGTATCTCGGGAGGTGGCTACACCTTC.

This clone is a singleton in its sample. The rearrangement joins TRBV11-2 to TRBJ1-2; tentatively, D is TRBD1 (5 bases). In germline, CDR1 is SGHAT, CDR2 FQNNGV. V lost 3 bases and J lost 0, with 11 bases in between. The CDR3 totals 15 residues. CDR3 in DNA: TGTGCCAGCAGCTTTTGGGGGAAGTCTAACTATGGCTACACCTTC. Protein sequence: CASSFWGKSNYGYTF.

The rearrangement uses TRBV2 and TRBJ2-7, with 9 nucleotides matching TRBD2. CDR3 length: 13 amino acids. CDR1 and CDR2 from the germline V gene are SNHLY and FYNNEI. J gave up 4 bases and V 8 bases, and 6 bases lay outside the gene matches. The CDR3 reads CASSGGGVYEQYF. The CDR3 DNA follows: TGTGCCAGCTCGGGCGGGGGGGTTTACGAGCAGTACTTC.

The chain recombines TRBV4-3 with TRBJ2-7; the D gene is possibly TRBD1 (5 bases). Germline V gene data show CDR1 as LGHNA and CDR2 as YSLEER. Trimming left V 0 bases short and J 3 bases short, with 12 bases between. This CDR3 is built from 15 residues. CDR3 bases: TGCGCCAGCAGCCAAGAGAGCAGGGAAGACTACGAGCAGTACTTC. It is translated as CASSQESREDYEQYF.

This chain uses TRBV2 with TRBJ1-2; 8 nucleotides align to TRBD1. The germline CDR1 and CDR2 sequences are SNHLY and FYNNEI. The CDR3 contains 13 residues. J gave up 6 bases and V 5 bases, and 5 bases lay outside the gene matches. The CDR3 nucleotides read TGTGCCAGCAGTCGACAGGGGACGGATGGCTACACCTTC. This gives the protein CASSRQGTDGYTF.

This chain connects TRBV28 to TRBJ1-5; 8 bases are a match to TRBD1. The CDR3 sequence is 13 residues long. Looked up from germline, CDR1 is MDHEN and CDR2 is SYDVKM. J gave up 7 bases and V 3 bases, and 2 bases lay outside the gene matches. The CDR3 nucleotides are TGTGCCAGCAGTTTGGACAGGGACCAGCCCCAGCATTTT. Protein product: CASSLDRDQPQHF.

In its sample, this clone was seen a few times. V gene TRBV19 combines with J gene TRBJ1-3; D might be TRBD1 (5 bases). The germline gives CDR1 LNHDA, CDR2 SQIVND (reference sequence). The CDR3 is 16 amino acids. V lost 6 bases and J 0 bases, leaving 15 bases between the germline ends. The CDR3 loop reads CASSLNRDGSGNTIYF. DNA for the CDR3: TGTGCCAGTAGCCTAAATCGGGACGGCTCTGGAAACACCATATATTTT.

This clone occurred a few times. The rearrangement joins TRBV19 to TRBJ1-2; D may be TRBD1 (6 bases). Germline values: CDR1 LNHDA, CDR2 SQIVND (reference sequence). The CDR3 spans 14 residues. Trimming took off 5 bases at V and 4 bases at J, with 14 bases between the two ends. The CDR3 bases are TGTGCCAGTAGTCCCCGAGGGGGATCCTATGGCTACACCTTC. This translates into CASSPRGGSYGYTF.

The J gene is TRBJ2-3, the V gene TRBV5-1; TRBD1 is a possible D gene (6 bases). CDR3 length: 13 amino acids. CDR1 is SGHRS, CDR2 YFSETQ, per germline. Deletions cut 4 bases from V and 3 bases from J, with 9 bases between. The chain's CDR3 is CASSVQGTDTQYF. As DNA, the CDR3 is TGCGCCAGCAGCGTCCAGGGGACAGATACGCAGTATTTT.

The J gene is TRBJ2-7, the V gene TRBV6-5, with 8 bases fitting TRBD1. Per germline, CDR1 MNHEY and CDR2 SVGAGI. V dropped 0 bases and J dropped 2; count of bases not matched to a gene: 3. The CDR3 covers 15 residues. The CDR3 loop reads CASSYSTGAPYEQYF. The CDR3, as DNA: TGTGCCAGCAGTTACTCGACAGGGGCGCCCTACGAGCAGTACTTC.

V is TRBV4-1 and J is TRBJ1-4, with 10 bases fitting TRBD1. The germline V gene has CDR1 MGHRA and CDR2 YSYEKL. With 0 bases clipped from V and 8 bases from J, the junction kept 18 bases outside the gene matches. The CDR3 covers 20 residues. CDR3 nucleotide sequence: TGCGCCAGCAGCCAAGACTATTCCCGGGACAGGGGCAAGCTCCAGGAAAAACTGTTTTTT. This translates into CASSQDYSRDRGKLQEKLFF.

The chain recombines TRBV7-3 with TRBJ1-2, with unresolved D. V lost 2 bases and J 4 bases, leaving 17 bases between the germline ends. Germline CDR1 reads SGHTA; CDR2 reads FQGTGA. The CDR3 has 16 residues. The CDR3 reads CASSLVFSAAPYGYTF. Here the CDR3 DNA reads TGTGCCAGCAGCTTAGTATTTTCGGCCGCTCCCTATGGCTACACCTTC.

This chain links TRBV27 with TRBJ1-4; 8 bases match TRBD1. V lost 2 bases, J lost 6 bases, and 2 bases stayed unmatched. The CDR3 is 14 amino acids. Germline CDR1 and CDR2: MNHEY and SMNVEV (reference sequence). The CDR3 region is CASSLTQGDEKLFF. CDR3 in DNA: TGTGCCAGCAGTTTAACACAGGGGGATGAAAAACTGTTTTTT. The full variable domain, its missing parts supplied by reference TRBV27 and TRBJ1-4, is EAQVTQNPRYLITVTGKKLTVTCSQNMNHEYMSWYRQDPGLGLRQIYYSMNVEVTDKGDVPEGYKVSRKEKRNFPLILESPSPNQTSLYFCASSLTQGDEKLFFGSGTQLSVL.

The J gene is TRBJ1-5, the V gene TRBV28; D gene unclear. Germline lookup yields CDR1 MDHEN and CDR2 SYDVKM. The CDR3 covers 14 residues. Trimming removed 1 base from V and 4 bases from J, with 8 bases in between. CDR3 residues: CASSLSRGNQPQHF. CDR3 DNA sequence: TGTGCCAGCAGTTTATCTCGCGGTAATCAGCCCCAGCATTTT.

V usage is TRBV27 and J usage is TRBJ1-5, with D tentatively TRBD1 (6 bases). Germline V gene data show CDR1 as MNHEY and CDR2 as SMNVEV (reference sequence). Trimming cost V 2 bases and J 1 base, with 30 bases left between them. There are 22 residues in the CDR3. The CDR3 region has the DNA TGTGCCAGCAGTTTAAGGACACCCGAAATAGGGGGGCTCCGCCGGAGCAATCAGCCCCAGCATTTT. It translates to CASSLRTPEIGGLRRSNQPQHF.

The chain employs TRBV7-2 and TRBJ1-6; perhaps TRBD1 as D (5 bases). V lost 4 bases to trimming and J lost 10 bases, with 17 bases between them. The V gene's germline CDR1 is SGHTA and CDR2 FQGNSA. CDR3 length equals 15 residues. The CDR3 region is CASSYSRVLGSPLHF. CDR3 DNA: TGTGCCAGCAGCTATAGCAGGGTATTAGGATCACCCCTCCACTTT.

The V and J genes are TRBV6-6 and TRBJ2-5; TRBD1 matches at 7 bases. Looked up from germline, CDR1 is MNHNY and CDR2 is SVGAGI (reference sequence). J was trimmed by 1 base and V by 2 bases; bases with no gene match: 7. The CDR3 totals 16 residues. In DNA, the CDR3 is TGTGCCAGCAGTTACCCCATGGACAGGACCCAAGAGACCCAGTACTTC. Its translation is CASSYPMDRTQETQYF.

The chain couples TRBV25-1 to TRBJ1-6; D remains ambiguous. Trimming took 7 bases from V and 0 from J, leaving 7 bases between them. Per germline, CDR1 MGHDK and CDR2 SYGVNS. The CDR3 runs 14 residues. The CDR3 DNA reads as TGTGCCAGCACTCAGAGCTCCTATAATTCACCCCTCCACTTT. Amino acid sequence: CASTQSSYNSPLHF.

The CDR3 sequence is CASSQDSSGANVLTF. CDR3 nucleotide sequence: TGTGCCAGCAGCCAGGACAGCTCTGGGGCCAACGTCCTGACTTTC. The rearrangement uses TRBV14 and TRBJ2-6, with D perhaps matching TRBD1 (6 bases). CDR3 length equals 15 residues. Germline V lookup: CDR1 SGHDN, CDR2 FVKESK. Trimming shortened V by 3 bases and J by 0 bases, and 6 bases separated the two germline ends.

V usage is TRBV11-3 and J usage is TRBJ2-3; maybe TRBD1 (6 bases). CDR3 size: 13 residues. V was clipped by 5 bases and J by 5 bases, with 11 bases between them. Germline loops: CDR1 SGHNT, CDR2 YENEEA. CDR3 sequence: CASSQNRVDTQYF. In DNA form, the CDR3 reads TGTGCCAGCAGCCAAAACAGGGTAGATACGCAGTATTTT.